Presented here are 32 T cell receptor beta chains from one specimen sequenced in a study of blood T cell repertoires in COVID-19. The table came from immunoSEQ multiplex PCR; TCRdb's copy has only in-frame clones and leaves some out. Among about 98,000 clones listed, 81% were seen once. Sequenced material: peripheral blood. Receptors were obtained from an elderly woman with acute or convalescent COVID-19.

The CDR3 bases are TGTGCCAGCCGAAGGGGGCAGGGAAACACCATATATTTT. It translates to CASRRGQGNTIYF. The gene calls are TRBV2 and TRBJ1-3; 7 positions agree with TRBD1. V lost 8 bases to trimming and J lost 4 bases; unmatched junction nucleotides: 5. The CDR3 consists of 13 residues. Germline assignment: CDR1 SNHLY and CDR2 FYNNEI.

The chain couples TRBV2 to TRBJ1-1; D gene unclear. The CDR3 covers 12 residues. The germline V gene has CDR1 SNHLY and CDR2 FYNNEI. The ends were cut back, 3 bases at V and 8 bases at J, with 10 bases in the middle. In nucleotides, the CDR3 is TGTGCCAGCAGTGAGGGCGGGCAAGAAGCTTTCTTT. Its translation: CASSEGGQEAFF.

The chain carries TRBV19 and TRBJ1-2; D not resolved. The CDR3 extends over 13 amino acids. Germline assignment: CDR1 LNHDA and CDR2 SQIVND (reference sequence). The V and J ends lost 5 bases and 4 bases respectively, with 11 bases between them. The CDR3 protein is CASSVSLLYGYTF. DNA for the CDR3: TGTGCCAGTAGTGTCAGTCTTCTCTATGGCTACACCTTC. Variable domain in full (rest from reference TRBV19 and TRBJ1-2): DGGITQSPKYLFRKEGQNVTLSCEQNLNHDAMYWYRQDPGQGLRLIYYSQIVNDFQKGDIAEGYSVSREKKESFPLTVTSAQKNPTAFYLCASSVSLLYGYTFGSGTRLTVV.

The chain uses TRBV5-6 and TRBJ1-2, with TRBD1 matching 11 bases. The CDR3 covers 15 residues. The germline CDR1 and CDR2 sequences are SGHDT and YYEEEE. V shed 4 bases and J 5 bases; nucleotides not matched to a gene: 7. The CDR3 is CASSLGDRGSYGYTF. For the CDR3, the DNA is TGTGCCAGCAGCCTTGGGGACAGGGGGTCGTATGGCTACACCTTC.

This rearrangement joins TRBV6-5 to TRBJ1-6, with TRBD1 as a possible D gene (5 bases). The V end was cut by 0 bases, the J end by 7 bases, with 10 bases between. The CDR3 length is 15 residues. CDR1 is MNHEY and CDR2 is SVGAGI in the germline V gene. CDR3 DNA: TGTGCCAGCAGTTACTCGCAGGGTTCCAATTCACCCCTCCACTTT. Translating it yields CASSYSQGSNSPLHF.

The V gene is TRBV2, the J gene TRBJ2-1; D gene uncertain. The CDR3 totals 11 residues. The germline V gene encodes CDR1 SNHLY and CDR2 FYNNEI. V was pared by 6 bases and J by 6 bases, with 6 bases between. CDR3 DNA sequence: TGTGCCAGCAGGCAGGCCAATGAGCAGTTCTTC. This translates into CASRQANEQFF.

The chain employs TRBV5-1 and TRBJ2-1, with TRBD1 matching 7 bases. CDR1 is SGHRS and CDR2 is YFSETQ in the germline V gene. V gave up 0 bases and J gave up 5 bases; unmatched junction bases: 2. This CDR3 is 14 amino acids long. The chain's CDR3 is CASSLATGNNEQFF. DNA of the CDR3: TGCGCCAGCAGCTTGGCGACAGGGAACAATGAGCAGTTCTTC. The variable domain in full, with the rest retrieved from reference TRBV5-1 and TRBJ2-1, is KAGVTQTPRYLIKTRGQQVTLSCSPISGHRSVSWYQQTPGQGLQFLFEYFSETQRNKGNFPGRFSGRQFSNSRSEMNVSTLELGDSALYLCASSLATGNNEQFFGPGTRLTVL.

The V gene is TRBV7-2, the J gene TRBJ1-3; the match to TRBD1 covers 10 bases. This CDR3 contains 14 residues. Germline CDR1 and CDR2: SGHTA and FQGNSA. Trimming at V came to 4 bases and at J to 5 bases, leaving 2 bases not matched to a gene. The CDR3 region has the DNA TGTGCCAGCAGCTCGACAGGGGGCAGAAACACCATATATTTT. It is translated as CASSSTGGRNTIYF. Together with reference TRBV7-2 and TRBJ1-3, the CDR3 gives the full variable domain: GAGVSQSPSNKVTEKGKDVELRCDPISGHTALYWYRQSLGQGLEFLIYFQGNSAPDKSGLPSDRFSAERTGGSVSTLTIQRTQQEDSAVYLCASSSTGGRNTIYFGEGSWLTVV.

The chain couples TRBV27 to TRBJ2-3; 8 bases line up with TRBD1. The junction had 7 bases not matched to a gene; V was cut back by 4 bases and J by 1 base. Germline lookup yields CDR1 MNHEY and CDR2 SMNVEV (reference sequence). The CDR3 totals 16 residues. In DNA form, the CDR3 reads TGTGCCAGCAGTTCTCAGGGGGCGAGGGGCACAGATACGCAGTATTTT. This translates into CASSSQGARGTDTQYF.

The rearrangement uses TRBV6-6 and TRBJ1-4, with D perhaps TRBD1 (5 bases). The V end lost 2 bases, the J end lost 2 bases, and 12 bases lay between the germline ends. The CDR3 sequence is 16 residues long. Germline CDR1 is MNHNY and CDR2 is SVGAGI (reference sequence). In DNA form, the CDR3 reads TGTGCCAGCAGTTACGGGGGGAGCGGTACTAATGAAAAACTGTTTTTT. The encoded protein is CASSYGGSGTNEKLFF.

The genes are TRBV20-1 and TRBJ1-4; 8 positions agree with TRBD1. CDR1 is DFQATT, CDR2 SNEGSKA, per germline (reference sequence). The CDR3 length is 16 residues. J was trimmed by 0 bases and V by 3 bases; bases with no gene match: 6. CDR3 in amino acids: CSASRQGLATNEKLFF. The CDR3 DNA sequence: TGCAGTGCTAGTAGACAGGGGCTGGCAACTAATGAAAAACTGTTTTTT.

This clone has just one count. The V call is TRBV18, the J call TRBJ2-7; 9 bases are shared with TRBD1. Germline CDR1 reads KGHSH; CDR2 reads LQKENI. The junction had 9 bases not matched to a gene; V was cut back by 3 bases and J by 3 bases. The CDR3 is made up of 16 amino acids. CDR3 protein: CASSPSGTGFLYEQYF. CDR3 sequence (DNA): TGTGCCAGCTCACCTTCCGGGACAGGGTTCCTCTACGAGCAGTACTTC.

The genes are TRBV7-9 and TRBJ2-7; perhaps TRBD1 as D (6 bases). The germline V and J ends were trimmed by 3 bases and 7 bases, with 10 bases remaining between them. This CDR3 region has 12 residues. CDR1 is SEHNR, CDR2 FQNEAQ, per germline (reference sequence). Here the CDR3 DNA reads TGTGCCAGCAGCTTTGGGGGCGGAGAGCAGTACGTC. It codes for CASSFGGGEQYV.

The chain employs TRBV6-5 and TRBJ1-6, with 7 bases fitting TRBD1. V was clipped by 6 bases and J by 7 bases; unmatched bases: 3. The CDR3 runs 13 residues. Germline V gives CDR1 MNHEY, CDR2 SVGAGI. The CDR3 bases are TGTGCCAGCAGAAGGGACAGCAATTCACCCCTCCACTTT. Its translation: CASRRDSNSPLHF.

The CDR3 is CASSLVGSISNEQFF. The CDR3 coding sequence is TGTGCCAGCAGCTTGGTCGGGTCTATCAGCAATGAGCAGTTCTTC. The gene calls are TRBV5-4 and TRBJ2-1; D gene ambiguous. From germline, CDR1 is SGHNT and CDR2 YYREEE (reference sequence). V lost 0 bases to trimming and J lost 6 bases, with 13 bases between them. The CDR3 contains 15 residues. The complete variable domain, with remaining parts taken from reference TRBV5-4 and TRBJ2-1, reads ETGVTQSPTHLIKTRGQQVTLRCSSQSGHNTVSWYQQALGQGPQFIFQYYREEENGRGNFPPRFSGLQFPNYSSELNVNALELDDSALYLCASSLVGSISNEQFFGPGTRLTVL.

The rearrangement links TRBV28 to TRBJ1-2; TRBD1 aligns across 11 bases. In germline, CDR1 is MDHEN, CDR2 SYDVKM. Unmatched junction bases numbered 4, after V lost 10 bases and J lost 6 bases. This CDR3 contains 12 residues. The CDR3 region is CATTGQGDGYTF. In nucleotides, the CDR3 is TGTGCCACTACGGGACAGGGGGATGGCTACACCTTC.

V and J are TRBV12-3 or TRBV12-4 and TRBJ1-6, with D possibly being TRBD1 (6 bases). The V end lost 5 bases, the J end lost 7 bases, and 9 bases lay between the germline ends. This CDR3 is built from 13 residues. This chain's CDR3 is CASSLQGNSPLHF. The CDR3 nucleotides read TGTGCCAGCAGTCTACAGGGAAATTCACCCCTCCACTTT.

This rearrangement joins TRBV6-5 to TRBJ1-2; TRBD1 matches at 8 bases. V shed 6 bases, J shed 8 bases, and the junction held 11 bases outside the gene matches. The germline gives CDR1 MNHEY, CDR2 SVGAGI. The CDR3 extends over 14 amino acids. CDR3 nucleotides: TGTGCCAGCAGGACCCGACAGGGGATCCGGGGCTACACCTTC. Amino acids: CASRTRQGIRGYTF.

The rearrangement joins TRBV3-1 (or the pseudogene TRBV3-2) to TRBJ2-7, with 7 positions matching TRBD2. Germline V gene sequence: CDR1 LGHDT, CDR2 YNNKEL (reference sequence). The junction had 8 bases not matched to a gene; V was cut back by 2 bases and J by 4 bases. The CDR3 has 15 amino acids. The DNA for the CDR3 is TGTGCCAGCAGCCAATCGTGGCGGGGGTTATACGAGCAGTACTTC. Its protein product is CASSQSWRGLYEQYF.

This chain links TRBV2 with TRBJ2-5; possible D gene TRBD2, 5 bases. V was cut by 4 bases and J by 5 bases, with 8 bases left in between. CDR1 and CDR2 from the germline V gene are SNHLY and FYNNEI. There are 12 residues in the CDR3. In nucleotides, the CDR3 is TGTGCCAGCAGTGTGGAGGAGGAGACCCAGTACTTC. Its protein product is CASSVEEETQYF.

V and J are TRBV4-3 and TRBJ1-5; tentatively, D is TRBD1 (5 bases). The CDR3 is 17 residues long. The V gene's germline CDR1 is LGHNA and CDR2 YSLEER. Trimming took off 2 bases at V and 4 bases at J, with 18 bases between the two ends. The CDR3 loop is CASSQTPGGGRNQPQHF. The DNA of the CDR3 is TGCGCCAGCAGCCAAACCCCCGGGGGGGGTAGGAATCAGCCCCAGCATTTT.

The chain joins TRBV11-2 to TRBJ2-5, with D possibly being TRBD1 (5 bases). Germline loops: CDR1 SGHAT, CDR2 FQNNGV. The V end was cut by 5 bases, the J end by 5 bases, with 6 bases between. This CDR3 spans 11 amino acids. CDR3 in amino acids: CASSGAETQYF. In DNA form, the CDR3 reads TGTGCCAGCAGCGGGGCGGAGACCCAGTACTTC.

CDR3: CARSPTTDYTYNEQFF. CDR3 in DNA: TGTGCCAGAAGCCCAACGACAGATTACACCTACAATGAGCAGTTCTTC. V is TRBV5-3 and J is TRBJ2-1; weak D call: TRBD1 (5 bases). TRBV5-3 is filed as an ORF, its function uncertain. V shed 4 bases and J shed 2 bases, with 16 bases lying between them. The CDR3 has 16 residues.

This sequence joins TRBV10-1 and TRBJ2-2; D perhaps matches TRBD2 (5 bases). Germline V lookup: CDR1 WNHNN, CDR2 SYGVQD (reference sequence). V dropped 0 bases and J dropped 4 bases, with 9 bases sitting between them. The CDR3 runs to 15 residues. In nucleotides, the CDR3 is TGCGCCAGCAGTGAGTCGGCCGCGGGCACCGGGGAGCTGTTTTTT. The encoded protein is CASSESAAGTGELFF.

Written as DNA, the CDR3 is TGTGCCAGCAGTCAGACAGGGGACGGCGAGCAGTACGTC. It specifies CASSQTGDGEQYV. The V gene is TRBV6-2 or TRBV6-3, the J gene TRBJ2-7, with 8 bases that match TRBD1. The CDR3 loop spans 13 amino acids. V shed 5 bases, J shed 6 bases, and the junction held 6 bases outside the gene matches. CDR1 is MNHEY and CDR2 is SVGEGT in the germline V gene.

This chain joins TRBV6-6 and TRBJ2-1; TRBD1 matches 9 bases. V gave up 6 bases and J gave up 5 bases; unmatched junction bases: 11. The CDR3 runs to 16 residues. Germline V gene sequence: CDR1 MNHNY, CDR2 SVGAGI (reference sequence). The CDR3 here is CASRRTGTGLHNEQFF. The CDR3 DNA is TGTGCCAGCAGAAGAACCGGGACAGGGCTCCACAATGAGCAGTTCTTC.

J is TRBJ1-5 and V is TRBV7-2, with D unresolved. Looked up from germline, CDR1 is SGHTA and CDR2 is FQGNSA. The CDR3 extends over 15 amino acids. Trimming took off 1 base at V and 6 bases at J, with 13 bases between the two ends. The CDR3: CASSLGQRVGQPQHF. In nucleotides, the CDR3 is TGTGCCAGCAGCTTAGGTCAGAGGGTGGGTCAGCCCCAGCATTTT.

For this clone: Germline is not matched at one junction end, which may reflect a read error. The rearrangement uses TRBV15 and TRBJ1-6; no reliable D call. In germline, CDR1 is LNHNV, CDR2 YYDKDF (reference sequence). CDR3 length equals 14 residues. The CDR3 DNA reads TGTGCCACCAGCAGTCGGGGTTATAGTTCACCCCTCCACTTT. Translation gives CATSSRGYSSPLHF.

V usage is TRBV19 and J usage is TRBJ1-2, with TRBD1 matching over 7 bases. In germline, CDR1 is LNHDA, CDR2 SQIVND (reference sequence). This CDR3 has 13 residues. The trim removed 4 bases at V and 4 bases at J, leaving 3 bases unmatched. The CDR3 region has the DNA TGTGCCAGTAGTACGGGACAGCTCTATGGCTACACCTTC. It codes for CASSTGQLYGYTF.

The J gene is TRBJ1-1, the V gene TRBV10-3, with D perhaps matching TRBD1 (6 bases). The CDR3 runs 14 residues. Trimming removed 4 bases at V and 4 bases at J, with 13 bases between. Germline assignment: CDR1 ENHRY and CDR2 SYGVKD. CDR3 sequence (DNA): TGTGCCATCAGTGCGGGGGGCGTGGGCACTGAAGCTTTCTTT. This codes for CAISAGGVGTEAFF.

This rearrangement joins TRBV19 to TRBJ2-3; TRBD1 matches 10 bases. CDR1 and CDR2 (germline): LNHDA, SQIVND (reference sequence). The V and J ends lost 1 base and 7 bases, in that order; junction bases with no gene match: 5. The CDR3 length is 15 residues. The CDR3 nucleotides are TGTGCCAGTAGTATAGGTAGACAGGGGGCCTATACGCAGTATTTT. It codes for CASSIGRQGAYTQYF.

V is TRBV7-9 and J is TRBJ1-1; no clear D. Trimming removed 1 base from V and 3 bases from J, with 3 bases in between. Germline V lookup: CDR1 SEHNR, CDR2 FQNEAQ (reference sequence). This CDR3 has 12 amino acids. The CDR3 DNA follows: TGTGCCAGCAGCTTAGAGCACACTGAAGCTTTCTTT. Encoded protein: CASSLEHTEAFF.